This entry is about one T cell receptor (beta chain). Per the authors' pipeline: Amplified reference gene primers provided the basis for estimating nucleated cell counts. Here immunoSEQ multiplex PCR was the method, and the copy in TCRdb shows in-frame clones only, minus some. V, J and clone size reflect that table, while D and trimming were determined from the DNA. This table holds more than 65,000 clones, about four fifths found once. This sample was included in a study of blood T cell repertoires in COVID-19. Study information: There were acute and convalescent COVID-19 samples, and they came from the United States, Italy and Spain. In each case, the material was cDNA or gDNA derived from T cells, B-cell-depleted T cells, or PBMCs.

The CDR3 runs to 16 residues. Unmatched junction bases numbered 8, after V lost 3 bases and J lost 1 base. The germline CDR1 and CDR2 sequences are SGHDN and FVKESK. V and J are TRBV14 and TRBJ2-7, with 8 bases identical to TRBD1. The TCR sequence derives from a woman older than 75 with active or convalescent COVID-19. Specimen: peripheral blood. In nucleotides, the CDR3 is TGTGCCAGCAGCCATACTGCAGGGGGCTTATCCTACGAGCAGTACTTC. This codes for CASSHTAGGLSYEQYF.